The sequence of this T cell receptor beta chain was determined in a study of blood T cell repertoires in COVID-19. Study as a whole: Some COVID-19 samples were acute and others convalescent; all came from the United States, Italy and Spain. Nucleic acid was either cDNA or gDNA, and it came from T cells, B-cell-depleted T cells, or PBMCs.

How the authors handled the data: Estimates of nucleated cell counts were drawn from the amplification of reference gene primers. Sequencing was performed with immunoSEQ multiplex PCR; in TCRdb, only in-frame clones are kept and a portion is missing. Clone size and the V and J calls come from that table; the DNA yielded D and trimming. The profile covers 250,000 to 300,000 clones, with 65% to 90% appearing a single time and roughly 5% taken by the ten largest. This CDR3 comprises 16 residues. V was cut by 6 bases and J by 1 base, with 19 bases left in between. CDR1 is SGHTA, CDR2 FQGNSA, per germline.

The rearrangement joins TRBV7-2 to TRBJ2-7, with a possible D match to TRBD1 (6 bases). This sequence originates from a man aged 45-60 years with active or convalescent COVID-19. Source material: peripheral blood. CDR3 sequence: CASRPTGTTRSYEQYF. CDR3 nucleotides: TGTGCCAGCAGGCCTACCGGGACAACGCGATCCTACGAGCAGTACTTC.